This paragraph covers one T cell receptor beta chain sequence. The primer mix had 60 Vbeta and 13 Jbeta primers. The method was immunoSEQ multiplex PCR; TCRdb's version includes in-frame clones alone and lacks a portion of them. This sample has 90,000 to 120,000 clones, with 81% found just once. These data are taken from a study of cytomegalovirus exposure and HLA in healthy donors. V was pared by 0 bases and J by 6 bases, with 11 bases between. The CDR3 sequence is 14 residues long. CDR1 SGDLS and CDR2 YYNGEE come from the germline V gene. The source is a man younger than 45 in good health and CMV-seronegative. Input material: PBMCs. The V gene is TRBV9, the J gene TRBJ2-3; D is possibly TRBD2 (7 bases). CDR3 amino acids: CASSVVGGADTQYF. As DNA, the CDR3 is TGTGCCAGCAGCGTAGTGGGGGGGGCGGATACGCAGTATTTT.